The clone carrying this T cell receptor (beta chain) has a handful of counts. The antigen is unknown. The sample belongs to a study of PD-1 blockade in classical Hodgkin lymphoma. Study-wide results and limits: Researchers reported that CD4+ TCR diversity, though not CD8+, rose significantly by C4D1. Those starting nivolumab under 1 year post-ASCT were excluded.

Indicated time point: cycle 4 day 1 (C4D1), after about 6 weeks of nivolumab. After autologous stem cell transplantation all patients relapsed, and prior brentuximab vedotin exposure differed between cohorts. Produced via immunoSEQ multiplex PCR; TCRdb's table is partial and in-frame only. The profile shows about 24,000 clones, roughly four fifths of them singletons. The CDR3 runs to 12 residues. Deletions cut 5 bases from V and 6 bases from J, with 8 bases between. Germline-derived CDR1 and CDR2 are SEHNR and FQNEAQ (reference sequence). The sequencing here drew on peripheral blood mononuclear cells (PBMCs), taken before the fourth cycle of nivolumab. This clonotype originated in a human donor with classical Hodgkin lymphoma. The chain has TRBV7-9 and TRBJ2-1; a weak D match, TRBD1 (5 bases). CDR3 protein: CASSQRGNEQFF. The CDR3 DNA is TGTGCCAGCAGCCAAAGGGGCAATGAGCAGTTCTTC.